This T cell receptor (beta chain) was identified during a study of T-cell reconstitution after alpha-beta-depleted transplantation in children. This CDR3 is 14 amino acids long. V lost 7 bases to trimming and J lost 8 bases; unmatched junction nucleotides: 9. The germline V gene has CDR1 MNHNS and CDR2 SASEGT. The authors prepared the TCRbeta library with unique molecular identifiers. TCRdb called the PCR reads again in MiXCR, with one record for every CDR3 protein. The repertoire holds approximately 800,000 distinct CDR3 sequences, with 15% to 20% as singletons. This clonotype has just a few counts. The receptor was isolated from a male patient aged 10 to 17 who had a stem cell transplant for acute lymphoblastic leukemia, so the T cells may come from the graft donor. Source: PBMCs, mostly from graft donor cells, taken 360 days after TCRalphabeta/CD19-depleted stem cell transplant. V and J are TRBV6-1 and TRBJ2-1; 9 positions agree with TRBD2. CDR3 sequence (DNA): TGTGCCAGCACCCTAGCGGGATCGTTTGATGAGCAGTTCTTC. This encodes CASTLAGSFDEQFF.